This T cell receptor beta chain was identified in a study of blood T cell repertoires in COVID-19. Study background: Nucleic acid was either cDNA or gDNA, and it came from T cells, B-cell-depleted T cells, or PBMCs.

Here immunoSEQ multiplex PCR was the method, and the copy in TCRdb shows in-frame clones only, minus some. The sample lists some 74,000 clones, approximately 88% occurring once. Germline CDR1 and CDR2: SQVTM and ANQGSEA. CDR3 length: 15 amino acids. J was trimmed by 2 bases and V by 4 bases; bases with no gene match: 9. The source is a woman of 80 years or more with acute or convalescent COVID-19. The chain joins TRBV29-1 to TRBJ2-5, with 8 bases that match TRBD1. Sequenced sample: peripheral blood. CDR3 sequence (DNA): TGCAGCGTTGTCTTAATCGGGGACAGGCAAGAGACCCAGTACTTC. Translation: CSVVLIGDRQETQYF.